This T cell receptor beta chain was identified during a study of CD8 T cells in ankylosing spondylitis. Points from the study as a whole: Ankylosing spondylitis blood appeared to carry a characteristic TCR beta motif of several highly homologous variants. Significant enrichment of disease-linked clones was reported in matched ankylosing spondylitis synovial fluid. Within peripheral blood, clones linked to disease were CD8+ and relatively rare. Before this, some motif variants had been reported in reactive arthritis synovial fluid and blood.

The CDR3 sequence is 14 residues long. The germline CDR1 and CDR2 sequences are SEHNR and FQNEAQ (reference sequence). Trimming removed 3 bases from V and 4 bases from J, with 12 bases in between. This clonotype was counted a few times. Antigen unknown. Scientists made TCR beta libraries using quantitative 5'-RACE with molecular barcodes. TCRdb re-analysed the 5' RACE reads in MiXCR, keeping a single row per CDR3 protein. Altogether about 700,000 distinct CDR3 sequences are present, around 17% being singletons, with the ten largest covering about 20%. The source is a male donor with ankylosing spondylitis. This chain connects TRBV7-9 to TRBJ1-1; no reliable D call. Sequencing input: blood, either unsorted or a sorted T cell fraction (not recorded which). Here the CDR3 reads CASSFAGMGTEAFF. CDR3 bases: TGTGCCAGCAGCTTTGCGGGTATGGGCACTGAAGCTTTCTTT. The variable domain in full, completed from reference TRBV7-9 and TRBJ1-1, reads DTGVSQNPRHKITKRGQNVTFRCDPISEHNRLYWYRQTLGQGPEFLTYFQNEAQLEKSRLLSDRFSAERPKGSFSTLEIQRTEQGDSAMYLCASSFAGMGTEAFFGQGTRLTVV.